What follows is one T cell receptor (beta chain) and its context. Antigen specificity is unknown. This sample stems from a study of cytomegalovirus exposure and HLA in healthy donors. Study observations and caveats: Among TCR sequences, most were rare, though some public TCRs appeared in many donors. The study labeled more than 150 TCR beta chains cytomegalovirus-associated.

Method: immunoSEQ multiplex PCR; TCRdb's copy keeps in-frame clones and lacks some. The sample shows about 98,000 clones, about 83% of them seen only once. The source is a woman under 40 in good health and CMV-seronegative. Sequencing was performed on PBMCs.

The chain's CDR3 is CASSALDRGGETQYF. The CDR3, as DNA: TGCGCCAGCAGCGCACTAGACAGGGGAGGGGAGACCCAGTACTTC. The genes are TRBV5-1 and TRBJ2-5; weak D call: TRBD1 (8 bases). CDR1 and CDR2 (germline): SGHRS, YFSETQ. V shed 4 bases and J shed 5 bases, with 18 bases lying between them. This CDR3 is built from 15 residues.